This T cell receptor beta chain derives from a study of follicular helper T cells after annual influenza vaccination. Broader study findings: ICOS+CD38+ cTfh clonality tracked population frequency, and its change tracked circulating plasmablast change. Recurrent ICOS+CD38+ cTfh clonotypes included tetramer and AIM influenza-specific ones.

The assay was immunoSEQ multiplex PCR, and TCRdb's table has in-frame clones only and misses some. The sample lists some 8,300 clones; 75% to 90% were seen once. The CDR3 covers 13 residues. Looked up from germline, CDR1 is MDHEN and CDR2 is SYDVKM. Deletions cut 5 bases from V and 3 bases from J, with 8 bases between. On this clone: Its target is not known.

Indicated time point: 2015-2016 season, 7 days after influenza vaccination. The source of this sequence is an adult who received the influenza vaccine. Here the sequenced sample was CXCR5+ CD38- circulating T follicular helper cells from blood, taken 7 days after influenza vaccination. Subset: circulating Tfh, non-naive CD4+CXCR5+PD-1+ (ICOS+CD38+ or ICOS-CD38-). The chain links TRBV28 to TRBJ1-5; D possibly corresponds to TRBD1 (5 bases). CDR3: CASSDSHNQPQHF. The CDR3 DNA reads as TGTGCCAGCAGTGACAGTCACAATCAGCCCCAGCATTTT.